Listed here are 4 T cell receptor beta chains from one sample, sequenced in a study of blood T cell repertoires in COVID-19. Assay: immunoSEQ multiplex PCR; the TCRdb copy retains only in-frame clones and omits some. The sample carries about 400,000 clones, roughly 90% recorded once. Sequencing used PBMCs or T cells enriched from blood (not recorded which). All receptors come from a young woman with acute COVID-19.

This clone appeared many times. This chain links TRBV7-3 with TRBJ2-6; 7 nucleotides line up with TRBD1. Germline lookup yields CDR1 SGHTA and CDR2 FQGTGA. Losses at the gene ends were 5 bases for V and 6 bases for J; bases not matched to a gene: 4. The CDR3 runs to 14 residues. The CDR3 coding sequence is TGTGCCAGCAGCGTCACAGGGGTGGCCAACGTCCTGACTTTC. Translated: CASSVTGVANVLTF.

The rearrangement links TRBV7-9 to TRBJ1-4; 9 bases map to TRBD1. Germline assignment: CDR1 SEHNR and CDR2 FQNEAQ (reference sequence). Trimming removed 5 bases from V and 5 bases from J; junction bases left unmatched: 6. This CDR3 contains 15 residues. The CDR3 loop is CASSTWTGENEKLFF. The CDR3 DNA sequence: TGTGCCAGCAGCACCTGGACAGGGGAAAATGAAAAACTGTTTTTT.

The chain couples TRBV28 to TRBJ2-7; tentatively, D is TRBD1 (6 bases). Germline assignment: CDR1 MDHEN and CDR2 SYDVKM. The CDR3 has 12 amino acids. The V end lost 2 bases, the J end lost 6 bases, and 8 bases lay between the germline ends. CDR3 nucleotides: TGTGCCAGCAGTTTAACAGGGCGCGAGCAGTACTTC. Its translation is CASSLTGREQYF.

This clone was seen only a few times. The chain is built from TRBV6-2 or TRBV6-3 and TRBJ2-7; D call uncertain. The V end was cut by 2 bases, the J end by 6 bases, with 17 bases between. This CDR3 comprises 15 residues. From germline, CDR1 is MNHEY and CDR2 SVGEGT. Here the CDR3 reads CASSYTAPGFGEQYF. CDR3 nucleotide sequence: TGTGCCAGCAGTTACACCGCCCCAGGATTCGGCGAGCAGTACTTC.